The 28 T cell receptor beta chains below come from one sample, sequenced in a study of blood T cell repertoires in COVID-19. Repertoires were generated with immunoSEQ multiplex PCR, while TCRdb's copy carries only in-frame clones and drops some. This sample yields approximately 240,000 clones, of which more than 80% are seen a single time; roughly 1.3% belongs to the top ten. Sequencing input: peripheral blood. These receptors came from a woman aged 25 to 39 with COVID-19, enrolled during active disease.

The table lists this clone with a count of one. The chain employs TRBV6-1 and TRBJ1-2, with TRBD1 matching over 11 bases. This CDR3 spans 16 amino acids. Germline V lookup: CDR1 MNHNS, CDR2 SASEGT. With 4 bases clipped from V and 4 bases from J, the junction kept 8 bases outside the gene matches. In DNA form, the CDR3 reads TGTGCCAGCAGTGCTTCTAGGGACAGGGGGTTCTATGGCTACACCTTC. It encodes CASSASRDRGFYGYTF.

The chain has TRBV27 and TRBJ1-1, with 8 bases lining up with TRBD1. With 6 bases clipped from V and 1 base from J, the junction kept 7 bases outside the gene matches. Germline-derived CDR1 and CDR2 are MNHEY and SMNVEV (reference sequence). The CDR3 has 15 residues. The CDR3 here is CASRFPGQENTEAFF. Written as DNA, the CDR3 is TGTGCCAGCAGGTTTCCGGGACAGGAGAACACTGAAGCTTTCTTT.

The chain employs TRBV18 and TRBJ1-2; 7 bases align to TRBD1. Germline V gives CDR1 KGHSH, CDR2 LQKENI. The CDR3 covers 13 residues. The trim removed 6 bases at V and 2 bases at J, leaving 3 bases unmatched. The chain's CDR3 is CASSSDRNYGYTF. DNA of the CDR3: TGTGCCAGCTCCTCGGACAGGAACTATGGCTACACCTTC.

This chain links TRBV19 with TRBJ1-1; D gene unclear. CDR3 length: 15 amino acids. Germline CDR1 LNHDA, CDR2 SQIVND (reference sequence). V gave up 8 bases and J gave up 2 bases, with 18 bases separating them. The CDR3 protein is CASRETPLPNTEAFF. CDR3 sequence (DNA): TGTGCCAGTCGGGAGACTCCCCTTCCCAACACTGAAGCTTTCTTT.

This clone was counted a single time. J is TRBJ1-2 and V is TRBV6-6, with 7 nucleotides matching TRBD1. The CDR3 runs to 13 residues. The junction had 5 bases not matched to a gene; V was cut back by 6 bases and J by 4 bases. Germline V CDR1 and CDR2: MNHNY, SVGAGI (reference sequence). This chain's CDR3 is CASSHDRAYGYTF. CDR3 DNA sequence: TGTGCCAGCAGCCACGACAGGGCCTATGGCTACACCTTC.

The chain links TRBV19 to TRBJ2-1; perhaps TRBD2 as D (5 bases). The CDR3 is 20 residues long. V was cut by 3 bases and J by 3 bases, with 27 bases left in between. The germline V gene has CDR1 LNHDA and CDR2 SQIVND (reference sequence). The CDR3 DNA sequence: TGTGCCAGTAGTATTCCCCCGATGCTATACCCCTCCGAGGGCTACAATGAGCAGTTCTTC. Protein: CASSIPPMLYPSEGYNEQFF.

The chain employs TRBV19 and TRBJ2-2; D is unresolved. The CDR3 length is 15 residues. Trimming shortened V by 7 bases and J by 4 bases, and 16 bases separated the two germline ends. The V gene's germline CDR1 is LNHDA and CDR2 SQIVND (reference sequence). The CDR3 is CASNSARSFTGELFF. DNA of the CDR3: TGTGCCAGTAATTCGGCGCGGAGCTTCACCGGGGAGCTGTTTTTT. Full variable domain (outside the CDR3, taken from reference TRBV19 and TRBJ2-2): DGGITQSPKYLFRKEGQNVTLSCEQNLNHDAMYWYRQDPGQGLRLIYYSQIVNDFQKGDIAEGYSVSREKKESFPLTVTSAQKNPTAFYLCASNSARSFTGELFFGEGSRLTVL.

V usage is TRBV7-3 and J usage is TRBJ2-2, with 10 bases lining up with TRBD2. The V and J ends lost 0 bases and 6 bases, in that order; junction bases with no gene match: 4. Germline-derived CDR1 and CDR2 are SGHTA and FQGTGA. The CDR3 loop spans 16 amino acids. The CDR3 spells CASSLTVGLAAGELFF. The CDR3 DNA sequence: TGTGCCAGCAGCTTAACCGTCGGACTAGCGGCCGGGGAGCTGTTTTTT.

J is TRBJ1-4 and V is TRBV4-1; 8 bases align to TRBD1. CDR3 length equals 20 residues. Germline V CDR1 and CDR2: MGHRA, YSYEKL. V was clipped by 3 bases and J by 2 bases; unmatched bases: 17. CDR3 sequence reads: CASSHYLRIGQGGTNEKLFF. The CDR3, as DNA: TGCGCCAGCAGCCACTATTTGAGAATAGGACAGGGTGGCACTAATGAAAAACTGTTTTTT.

This clone was seen once. This chain uses TRBV15 with TRBJ2-1, with 12 positions matching TRBD1. Germline V gene data show CDR1 as LNHNV and CDR2 as YYDKDF (reference sequence). J lost 8 bases, V lost 6 bases, and 5 bases had no gene match. The CDR3 has 14 residues. The CDR3 sequence: CATRGQGAVDEQFF. CDR3 DNA: TGTGCCACCAGGGGACAGGGGGCTGTGGATGAGCAGTTCTTC.

This chain connects TRBV10-3 to TRBJ2-1; 14 positions agree with TRBD2. CDR3 length: 13 amino acids. Germline assignment: CDR1 ENHRY and CDR2 SYGVKD. V lost 11 bases to trimming and J lost 7 bases; unmatched junction nucleotides: 4. This CDR3 reads CAVGTSGSNEQFF. The CDR3 nucleotides read TGTGCCGTGGGGACTAGCGGGAGTAATGAGCAGTTCTTC.

The gene calls are TRBV11-2 and TRBJ1-2; 8 nucleotides line up with TRBD1. The CDR3 has 14 residues. V shed 5 bases, J shed 9 bases, and the junction held 11 bases outside the gene matches. Looked up from germline, CDR1 is SGHAT and CDR2 is FQNNGV. CDR3 nucleotides: TGTGCCAGCAGCCGCCTAGACAGGGGAAGGAGCTACACCTTC. Residues: CASSRLDRGRSYTF.

As for this clone: The sample carries other DNA sequences with the same CDR3. The J gene is TRBJ2-3, the V gene TRBV5-1, with a tentative D call TRBD2 (5 bases). The ends were cut back, 4 bases at V and 1 base at J, with 10 bases in the middle. CDR1 is SGHRS, CDR2 YFSETQ, per germline. CDR3 size: 14 residues. Written as DNA, the CDR3 is TGCGCCAGCAGCCCGGCCGGGGGCACAGATACGCAGTATTTT. Amino acid sequence: CASSPAGGTDTQYF.

The chain employs TRBV18 and TRBJ1-2; a possible D gene is TRBD1 (6 bases). The CDR3 is made up of 15 amino acids. V was shortened by 3 bases and J by 4 bases, with 15 bases between the two germline ends. In germline, CDR1 is KGHSH, CDR2 LQKENI. The CDR3 DNA sequence: TGTGCCAGCTCACCTCGGCAGGGGAAGGGCTATGGCTACACCTTC. It encodes CASSPRQGKGYGYTF.

In its sample, this clone was seen a few times. J is TRBJ1-1 and V is TRBV6-1; D call uncertain. CDR1 and CDR2 (germline): MNHNS, SASEGT. V lost 1 base and J 6 bases, leaving 12 bases between the germline ends. There are 14 residues in the CDR3. CDR3 nucleotide sequence: TGTGCCAGCAGTGAAGGAGGATGGTCGGCTGAAGCTTTCTTT. Protein sequence: CASSEGGWSAEAFF.

The chain carries TRBV12-3 or TRBV12-4 and TRBJ2-7; a possible D gene is TRBD2 (5 bases). The germline V and J ends were trimmed by 5 bases and 6 bases, with 11 bases remaining between them. This CDR3 spans 12 amino acids. CDR3 in DNA: TGTGCCAGCAGTCCCCGCGGGTTCGAGCAGTACTTC. Amino acid sequence: CASSPRGFEQYF.

The chain carries TRBV5-6 and TRBJ1-1; 9 nucleotides match TRBD1. Germline CDR1 is SGHDT and CDR2 is YYEEEE. V gave up 4 bases and J gave up 1 base; unmatched junction bases: 5. This CDR3 is 15 amino acids long. For the CDR3, the DNA is TGTGCCAGCAGCAAACCGGGACAGGGGAACACTGAAGCTTTCTTT. Protein sequence: CASSKPGQGNTEAFF.

The V and J genes are TRBV20-1 and TRBJ2-1, with TRBD1 matching 7 bases. Germline V lookup: CDR1 DFQATT, CDR2 SNEGSKA (reference sequence). The CDR3 length is 11 residues. V gave up 6 bases and J gave up 12 bases; unmatched junction bases: 8. The CDR3 DNA sequence: TGCAGTGCAGGGGACAGCTGGGGGCAGTTCTTC. It is translated as CSAGDSWGQFF.

The gene calls are TRBV27 and TRBJ1-1; D may be TRBD1 (6 bases). Germline CDR1 and CDR2: MNHEY and SMNVEV (reference sequence). V lost 3 bases, J lost 0 bases, and 17 bases lay in between. There are 17 residues in the CDR3. The CDR3 DNA reads as TGTGCCAGCAGTTTCCGGGGCAGGGGATACATGAACACTGAAGCTTTCTTT. It is translated as CASSFRGRGYMNTEAFF.

This clone was detected only a few times. Here the CDR3 reads CASSLEGSGRIRELFF. The CDR3 bases are TGTGCCAGCAGCTTAGAAGGTAGCGGGAGAATCCGGGAGCTGTTTTTT. The rearrangement uses TRBV7-7 and TRBJ2-2; 9 positions agree with TRBD2. CDR1 SSHAT and CDR2 FNYEAQ come from the germline V gene (reference sequence). The CDR3 is 16 residues long. The V and J ends lost 1 base and 9 bases, in that order; junction bases with no gene match: 9.

This rearrangement joins TRBV19 to TRBJ2-3; the match to TRBD2 covers 10 bases. Germline CDR1 reads LNHDA; CDR2 reads SQIVND (reference sequence). The CDR3 extends over 15 amino acids. J was trimmed by 2 bases and V by 7 bases; bases with no gene match: 6. CDR3 in DNA: TGTGCCAGTACACCTAGCGGGGGCCCCACAGATACGCAGTATTTT. This codes for CASTPSGGPTDTQYF.

The chain is built from TRBV6-4 and TRBJ2-3; D ambiguous. V lost 8 bases to trimming and J lost 5 bases, with 8 bases between them. CDR1 and CDR2 from the germline V gene are MRHNA and SNTAGT. The CDR3 extends over 11 amino acids. The CDR3, as DNA: TGTGCCAGCGCCTCCGGAGATACGCAGTATTTT. Residues: CASASGDTQYF.

V gene TRBV12-3 or TRBV12-4 combines with J gene TRBJ2-1, with D possibly matching TRBD2 (6 bases). The CDR3 extends over 13 amino acids. The V gene lost 5 bases and the J gene lost 8 bases, with 13 bases spanning the gap. CDR3 sequence reads: CASSDGLSDEQFF. The CDR3 nucleotides are TGTGCCAGCAGTGACGGACTATCCGATGAGCAGTTCTTC.

The chain employs TRBV20-1 and TRBJ1-1; a weak D match, TRBD1 (5 bases). The V gene lost 4 bases and the J gene lost 6 bases, with 9 bases spanning the gap. The germline CDR1 and CDR2 sequences are DFQATT and SNEGSKA (reference sequence). CDR3 length: 11 amino acids. As DNA, the CDR3 is TGCAGTGCTATCAGGGATGCTGAAGCTTTCTTT. It encodes CSAIRDAEAFF.

The chain joins TRBV29-1 to TRBJ1-2; 9 bases are a match to TRBD1. The CDR3 is made up of 14 amino acids. The germline V gene has CDR1 SQVTM and CDR2 ANQGSEA. The V and J ends lost 4 bases and 8 bases, in that order; junction bases with no gene match: 11. The CDR3 region is CSVVGTGILGGYTF. The DNA for the CDR3 is TGCAGCGTTGTTGGGACAGGGATTCTCGGGGGCTACACCTTC.

The V call is TRBV3-1 (or the pseudogene TRBV3-2), the J call TRBJ2-7; D gene ambiguous. The V gene lost 1 base and the J gene lost 4 bases, with 17 bases spanning the gap. Germline CDR1 LGHDT, CDR2 YNNKEL (reference sequence). This CDR3 has 16 residues. CDR3 coding DNA: TGTGCCAGCAGCCAAGTACAGAGTACACCAATTTACGAGCAGTACTTC. It is translated as CASSQVQSTPIYEQYF.

This clone was seen more than once but under ten times. V is TRBV20-1 and J is TRBJ2-3; TRBD1 might be the D (5 bases). Trimming cost V 4 bases and J 6 bases, with 8 bases left between them. The V gene's germline CDR1 is DFQATT and CDR2 SNEGSKA (reference sequence). The CDR3 extends over 11 amino acids. The CDR3 loop is CSATKGDTQYF. DNA for the CDR3: TGCAGTGCTACCAAGGGGGATACGCAGTATTTT.

A few counts support this clone. The chain joins TRBV6-2 or TRBV6-3 to TRBJ2-7; maybe TRBD1 (6 bases). Deletions cut 5 bases from V and 6 bases from J, with 20 bases between. The V gene's germline CDR1 is MNHEY and CDR2 SVGEGT. The CDR3 runs to 15 residues. CDR3 bases: TGTGCCAGCAGTCCAATACGGACAGTTGCCGGCGAGCAGTACTTC. Amino acid sequence: CASSPIRTVAGEQYF.